The clone carrying this TCR beta chain is a singleton in its sample. The entry originates in a study of blood T cell repertoires in COVID-19. On the study more broadly: Acute and convalescent COVID-19 samples came from the United States, Italy and Spain. PBMCs, B-cell-depleted T cells, or T cells were the source of the cDNA or gDNA that made up the material.

The data were produced by immunoSEQ multiplex PCR, yet TCRdb's version contains in-frame clones alone and is incomplete. In the table there are 240,000 or so clones, approximately 87% of which are singletons. Germline V CDR1 and CDR2: SGHNT, YYREEE (reference sequence). This CDR3 spans 15 amino acids. The germline V and J ends were trimmed by 6 bases and 0 bases, with 15 bases remaining between them. The source is a man aged 55-75 years with acute or convalescent COVID-19. V and J are TRBV5-4 and TRBJ1-1; possibly TRBD1 for D (5 bases). The sample consisted of peripheral blood. CDR3 in DNA: TGTGCCAGCAAAAAACAGGAACCTATGAACACTGAAGCTTTCTTT. Translated: CASKKQEPMNTEAFF. Combining the CDR3 with reference TRBV5-4 and TRBJ1-1 gives the whole variable domain ETGVTQSPTHLIKTRGQQVTLRCSSQSGHNTVSWYQQALGQGPQFIFQYYREEENGRGNFPPRFSGLQFPNYSSELNVNALELDDSALYLCASKKQEPMNTEAFFGQGTRLTVV.